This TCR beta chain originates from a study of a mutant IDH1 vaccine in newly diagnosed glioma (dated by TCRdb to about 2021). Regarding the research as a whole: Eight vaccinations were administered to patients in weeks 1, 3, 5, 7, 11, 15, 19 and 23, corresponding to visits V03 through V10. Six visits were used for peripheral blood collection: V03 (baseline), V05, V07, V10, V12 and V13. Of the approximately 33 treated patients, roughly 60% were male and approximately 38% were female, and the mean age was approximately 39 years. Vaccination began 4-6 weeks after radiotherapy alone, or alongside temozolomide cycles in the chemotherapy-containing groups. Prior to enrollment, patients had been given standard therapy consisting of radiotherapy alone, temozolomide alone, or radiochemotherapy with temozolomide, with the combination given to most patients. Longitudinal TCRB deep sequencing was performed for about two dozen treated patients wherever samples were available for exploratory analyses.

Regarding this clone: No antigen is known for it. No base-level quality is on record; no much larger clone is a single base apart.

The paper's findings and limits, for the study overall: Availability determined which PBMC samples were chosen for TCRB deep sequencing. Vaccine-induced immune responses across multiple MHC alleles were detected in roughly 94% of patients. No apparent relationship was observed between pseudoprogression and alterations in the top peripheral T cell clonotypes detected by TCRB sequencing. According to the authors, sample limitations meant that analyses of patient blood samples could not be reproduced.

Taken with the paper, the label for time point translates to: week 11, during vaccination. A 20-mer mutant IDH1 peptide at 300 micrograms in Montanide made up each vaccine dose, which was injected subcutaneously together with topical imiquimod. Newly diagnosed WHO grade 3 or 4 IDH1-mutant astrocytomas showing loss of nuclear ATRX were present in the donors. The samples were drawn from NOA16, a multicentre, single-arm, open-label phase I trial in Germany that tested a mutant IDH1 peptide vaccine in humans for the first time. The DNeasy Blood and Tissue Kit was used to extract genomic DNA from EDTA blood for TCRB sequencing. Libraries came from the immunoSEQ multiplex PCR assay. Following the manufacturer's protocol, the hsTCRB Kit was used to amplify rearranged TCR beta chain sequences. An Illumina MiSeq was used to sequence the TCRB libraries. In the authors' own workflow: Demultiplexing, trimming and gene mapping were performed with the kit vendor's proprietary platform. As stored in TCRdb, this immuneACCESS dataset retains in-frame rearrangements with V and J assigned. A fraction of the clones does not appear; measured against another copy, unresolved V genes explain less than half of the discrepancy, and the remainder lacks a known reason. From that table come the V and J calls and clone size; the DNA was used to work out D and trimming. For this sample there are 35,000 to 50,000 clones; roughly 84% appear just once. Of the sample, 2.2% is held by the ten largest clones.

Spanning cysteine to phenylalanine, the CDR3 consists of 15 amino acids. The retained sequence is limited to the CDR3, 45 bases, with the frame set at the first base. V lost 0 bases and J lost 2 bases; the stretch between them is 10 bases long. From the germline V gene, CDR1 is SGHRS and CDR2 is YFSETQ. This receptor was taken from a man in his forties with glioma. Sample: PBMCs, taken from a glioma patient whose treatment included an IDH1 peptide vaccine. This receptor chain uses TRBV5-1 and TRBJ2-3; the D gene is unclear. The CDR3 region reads CASSLGGWVTDTQYF. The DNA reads TGCGCCAGCAGCTTGGGGGGTTGGGTCACAGATACGCAGTATTTT.